A single sample gave rise to the 31 T cell receptor beta chains below, sequenced in a study of T cell changes during pregnancy in multiple sclerosis. Libraries were prepared by immunoSEQ multiplex PCR; TCRdb keeps only in-frame clonotypes and omits some of them. The sample has more than 25,000 clones, about 92% seen once. The sequencing used peripheral blood, collected in the first trimester of pregnancy. Receptor source: a female donor in good health, enrolled as a control in a pregnancy study.

In its sample, this clone is medium-sized. This rearrangement joins TRBV9 to TRBJ2-1; D is ambiguous. The germline V gene has CDR1 SGDLS and CDR2 YYNGEE. The length of the CDR3 is 14 residues. The V end was cut by 0 bases, the J end by 7 bases, with 11 bases between. The CDR3 here is CASSVVETWNEQFF. CDR3 in DNA: TGTGCCAGCAGCGTAGTGGAGACTTGGAATGAGCAGTTCTTC.

This chain uses TRBV2 with TRBJ2-1, with D hard to call. V lost 8 bases, J lost 9 bases, and 14 bases lay in between. Germline V lookup: CDR1 SNHLY, CDR2 FYNNEI. There are 12 residues in the CDR3. The CDR3, as DNA: TGTGCCAGCTTGGCTTACTATGGTGAGCAGTTCTTC. It encodes CASLAYYGEQFF.

This sequence joins TRBV7-2 and TRBJ2-5; 8 positions match TRBD2. This CDR3 comprises 14 residues. Germline V gives CDR1 SGHTA, CDR2 FQGNSA. V shed 5 bases, J shed 5 bases, and the junction held 7 bases outside the gene matches. CDR3 nucleotide sequence: TGTGCCAGCAGCCGCCCGGGGGGGGTGGAGACCCAGTACTTC. It specifies CASSRPGGVETQYF. Based on the CDR3 plus reference TRBV7-2 and TRBJ2-5, the full variable domain is GAGVSQSPSNKVTEKGKDVELRCDPISGHTALYWYRQSLGQGLEFLIYFQGNSAPDKSGLPSDRFSAERTGGSVSTLTIQRTQQEDSAVYLCASSRPGGVETQYFGPGTRLLVL.

The rearrangement links TRBV6-5 to TRBJ2-5; tentatively, D is TRBD1 (5 bases). V was pared by 2 bases and J by 2 bases, with 12 bases between. CDR3 size: 15 residues. Germline-derived CDR1 and CDR2 are MNHEY and SVGAGI. CDR3 DNA sequence: TGTGCCAGCAGTTACACGACAGACGCACAAGAGACCCAGTACTTC. Amino acids: CASSYTTDAQETQYF.

The rearrangement joins TRBV6-4 to TRBJ2-1; 15 nucleotides agree with TRBD2. Germline CDR1 and CDR2: MRHNA and SNTAGT. This CDR3 is built from 15 residues. Trimming removed 2 bases from V and 9 bases from J; junction bases left unmatched: 2. This CDR3 is CASSDMGLAGGEQFF. DNA of the CDR3: TGTGCCAGCAGTGACATGGGACTAGCGGGGGGTGAGCAGTTCTTC.

The V and J genes are TRBV9 and TRBJ2-5, with D perhaps matching TRBD2 (5 bases). The CDR3 spans 15 residues. V shed 3 bases and J shed 6 bases, with 18 bases lying between them. CDR1 is SGDLS, CDR2 YYNGEE, per germline. CDR3 protein: CASSARDVSWQTQYF. CDR3 in DNA: TGTGCCAGCAGCGCCCGGGATGTGTCTTGGCAGACCCAGTACTTC.

V gene TRBV27 combines with J gene TRBJ2-7; 8 bases line up with TRBD2. V gave up 5 bases and J gave up 1 base; unmatched junction bases: 4. The germline CDR1 and CDR2 sequences are MNHEY and SMNVEV (reference sequence). This CDR3 region has 14 residues. As DNA, the CDR3 is TGTGCCAGCAGTCCAGGGACTAGTTCCTACGAGCAGTACTTC. It specifies CASSPGTSSYEQYF.

This chain links TRBV19 with TRBJ1-2, with TRBD1 matching 8 bases. Germline V gene lookup returns CDR1 LNHDA and CDR2 SQIVND (reference sequence). V dropped 3 bases and J dropped 8; count of bases not matched to a gene: 8. This CDR3 has 14 amino acids. The CDR3 spells CASSISGQGRGYTF. In nucleotides, the CDR3 is TGTGCCAGTAGTATCTCCGGACAGGGAAGGGGCTACACCTTC.

The rearrangement uses TRBV4-2 and TRBJ2-5; D is undetermined. Germline V gene sequence: CDR1 LGHNA, CDR2 YNFKEQ. Trimming left V 0 bases short and J 6 bases short, with 8 bases between. The CDR3 spans 13 residues. For the CDR3, the DNA is TGTGCCAGCAGCCAAGATTATTCTAAGACCCAGTACTTC. Translated, it gives CASSQDYSKTQYF.

The CDR3 region has the DNA TGTGCCAGCAGTGCACCGGGGGGTAGGGGTAGCAATCAGCCCCAGCATTTT. This encodes CASSAPGGRGSNQPQHF. The chain uses TRBV6-4 and TRBJ1-5, with TRBD1 as a possible D gene (5 bases). The CDR3 contains 17 residues. V gave up 4 bases and J gave up 0 bases, with 16 bases separating them. Per germline, CDR1 MRHNA and CDR2 SNTAGT.

The genes are TRBV6-5 and TRBJ1-1, with D hard to call. The V end was cut by 0 bases, the J end by 1 base, with 6 bases between. The CDR3 spans 14 residues. Germline lookup yields CDR1 MNHEY and CDR2 SVGAGI. Here the CDR3 DNA reads TGTGCCAGCAGTTACTCAGAGGGGAACACTGAAGCTTTCTTT. Residues: CASSYSEGNTEAFF.

The chain is built from TRBV5-5 and TRBJ2-2; 9 bases are shared with TRBD1. This CDR3 contains 17 residues. Germline V gene sequence: CDR1 SGHKS, CDR2 YYEKEE (reference sequence). V trimming: 4 bases; J trimming: 4 bases; junction bases outside the gene matches: 11. CDR3: CASSRAIEQGATGELFF. The CDR3 coding sequence is TGTGCCAGCAGCCGGGCCATCGAACAGGGGGCCACCGGGGAGCTGTTTTTT.

The chain has TRBV30 and TRBJ2-4; D is possibly TRBD2 (5 bases). The CDR3 totals 13 residues. Per the germline V gene, CDR1 is GTSNPN and CDR2 is SVGIG (reference sequence). With 2 bases removed from V and 7 bases from J, the gap between germline ends came to 12 bases. CDR3 sequence: CAWSFEGANIQYF. In nucleotides, the CDR3 is TGTGCCTGGAGTTTTGAGGGAGCGAACATTCAGTACTTC.

V and J are TRBV6-5 and TRBJ1-4; D may be TRBD1 (6 bases). Germline assignment: CDR1 MNHEY and CDR2 SVGAGI. This CDR3 comprises 15 residues. Trimming pared 5 bases from V and 4 bases from J, leaving 14 bases between. The CDR3 loop reads CASSPGQSFNEKLFF. CDR3 coding DNA: TGTGCCAGCAGTCCAGGACAGTCTTTTAATGAAAAACTGTTTTTT.

The chain joins TRBV11-3 to TRBJ2-7; TRBD1 is a possible D gene (6 bases). Germline V CDR1 and CDR2: SGHNT, YENEEA. There are 15 residues in the CDR3. V lost 4 bases, J lost 6 bases, and 19 bases lay in between. DNA for the CDR3: TGTGCCAGCAGCTCTTGGGACAAAACCCAACCCGAGCAGTACTTC. Translated: CASSSWDKTQPEQYF.

The gene calls are TRBV5-1 and TRBJ1-5, with 8 positions matching TRBD1. Per the germline V gene, CDR1 is SGHRS and CDR2 is YFSETQ. This CDR3 has 13 residues. V shed 3 bases, J shed 6 bases, and the junction held 2 bases outside the gene matches. This CDR3 reads CASSSGGGQPQHF. The CDR3 nucleotides read TGCGCCAGCAGCTCAGGGGGCGGTCAGCCCCAGCATTTT.

The rearrangement joins TRBV30 to TRBJ1-1; TRBD1 agrees at 9 bases. The CDR3 loop spans 13 amino acids. Germline CDR1 is GTSNPN and CDR2 is SVGIG (reference sequence). Unmatched junction bases numbered 4, after V lost 4 bases and J lost 4 bases. Written as DNA, the CDR3 is TGTGCCTGGAAGGGACAGGGACTCACTGAAGCTTTCTTT. Translation gives CAWKGQGLTEAFF.

The J gene is TRBJ1-1, the V gene TRBV19; TRBD1 matches 10 bases. V lost 6 bases, J lost 1 base, and 8 bases stayed unmatched. The CDR3 totals 16 residues. Germline V gives CDR1 LNHDA, CDR2 SQIVND (reference sequence). Here the CDR3 DNA reads TGTGCCAGTAGCTCGGGACAGGGGTACACGAACACTGAAGCTTTCTTT. This codes for CASSSGQGYTNTEAFF.

The chain recombines TRBV19 with TRBJ2-3; the match to TRBD2 covers 9 bases. V trimming: 6 bases; J trimming: 2 bases; junction bases outside the gene matches: 6. The CDR3 runs 15 residues. The germline V gene encodes CDR1 LNHDA and CDR2 SQIVND (reference sequence). The CDR3 here is CASRGLARITDTQYF. The DNA of the CDR3 is TGTGCCAGTAGAGGACTAGCGAGAATCACAGATACGCAGTATTTT.

The rearrangement uses TRBV5-1 and TRBJ2-5, with TRBD2 matching 13 bases. This CDR3 comprises 15 residues. J was trimmed by 2 bases and V by 7 bases; bases with no gene match: 5. CDR1 SGHRS and CDR2 YFSETQ come from the germline V gene. CDR3 in amino acids: CASGPGLAGQETQYF. CDR3 sequence (DNA): TGCGCCAGCGGCCCGGGACTAGCGGGACAAGAGACCCAGTACTTC.

The rearrangement links TRBV7-9 to TRBJ2-1, with 11 bases fitting TRBD2. The V and J ends lost 5 bases and 0 bases, in that order; junction bases with no gene match: 12. This CDR3 spans 19 amino acids. The germline V gene has CDR1 SEHNR and CDR2 FQNEAQ (reference sequence). In nucleotides, the CDR3 is TGTGCCAGCAGCCCTACTAGCGGGAGCCCGTCCAGCTCCTACAATGAGCAGTTCTTC. Translation: CASSPTSGSPSSSYNEQFF.

The DNA of the CDR3 is TGTGCCAGCAGCTTAGCGGCGGGAGGTGGGTTTGAGCAGTTCTTC. Amino acids: CASSLAAGGGFEQFF. This rearrangement joins TRBV7-6 to TRBJ2-1; TRBD2 aligns across 8 bases. V lost 0 bases to trimming and J lost 9 bases; unmatched junction nucleotides: 7. Germline assignment: CDR1 SGHVS and CDR2 FNYEAQ. The CDR3 totals 15 residues.

The chain combines TRBV7-9 with TRBJ1-2; 10 nucleotides agree with TRBD1. Germline CDR1 reads SEHNR; CDR2 reads FQNEAQ (reference sequence). V lost 5 bases and J lost 1; bases outside the gene matches: 7. The CDR3 loop spans 16 amino acids. For the CDR3, the DNA is TGTGCCAGCAGCCCAGGGACAGGGGTGGGTAACTATGGCTACACCTTC. Residues: CASSPGTGVGNYGYTF.

The rearrangement joins TRBV12-1 to TRBJ2-6; the table assigns TRBD1, which was not confirmed against the DNA. TRBV12-1 is a documented pseudogene. CDR3 length equals 17 residues. This CDR3 reads CANLWTDNKLGANVLTF. The CDR3 coding sequence is TGTGCCAACTTATGGACAGACAATAAGCTTGGGGCCAACGTCCTGACTTTC.

This clone turned up a few times. This chain joins TRBV30 and TRBJ1-2; D is unclear. The CDR3 totals 15 residues. V was clipped by 5 bases and J by 3 bases, with 19 bases between them. The germline V gene has CDR1 GTSNPN and CDR2 SVGIG (reference sequence). The CDR3 region is CAWVPVRMRDYGYTF. The CDR3, as DNA: TGTGCCTGGGTCCCCGTACGTATGAGGGACTATGGCTACACCTTC.

The chain has TRBV30 and TRBJ2-1; 9 nucleotides align to TRBD2. This CDR3 is 16 amino acids long. Trimming removed 6 bases from V and 7 bases from J; junction bases left unmatched: 16. Germline-derived CDR1 and CDR2 are GTSNPN and SVGIG (reference sequence). The CDR3 protein is CACTRAAGGPLNEQFF. The CDR3 DNA follows: TGTGCCTGCACGCGGGCGGCGGGGGGGCCTCTAAATGAGCAGTTCTTC.

This rearrangement joins TRBV6-5 to TRBJ1-1; TRBD1 matches 9 bases. Germline V gene lookup returns CDR1 MNHEY and CDR2 SVGAGI. CDR3 length equals 14 residues. Losses at the gene ends were 7 bases for V and 4 bases for J; bases not matched to a gene: 7. CDR3 sequence: CASMDRGWGTEAFF. CDR3 DNA sequence: TGTGCCAGCATGGACAGGGGATGGGGCACTGAAGCTTTCTTT.

The V call is TRBV18, the J call TRBJ1-1; 8 positions match TRBD1. Germline-derived CDR1 and CDR2 are KGHSH and LQKENI. This CDR3 has 12 residues. The ends lost 3 bases at V and 8 bases at J; junction bases unmatched: 2. The CDR3 region is CASSPGQGEAFF. CDR3 in DNA: TGTGCCAGCTCACCCGGACAGGGAGAAGCTTTCTTT.

The chain is built from TRBV4-2 and TRBJ2-5; 7 bases are a match to TRBD1. From germline, CDR1 is LGHNA and CDR2 YNFKEQ. CDR3 length: 15 amino acids. After removal of 0 bases from V and 0 bases from J, the junction contained 1 base not matched to a gene. For the CDR3, the DNA is TGTGCCAGCAGCCAAGACAGGGGGAACCAAGAGACCCAGTACTTC. It yields the protein CASSQDRGNQETQYF.

This clone showed up just once. The V call is TRBV19, the J call TRBJ2-2; tentatively, D is TRBD1 (6 bases). Germline loops: CDR1 LNHDA, CDR2 SQIVND (reference sequence). The V end lost 5 bases, the J end lost 6 bases, and 13 bases lay between the germline ends. CDR3 size: 14 residues. The CDR3: CASSQAGVPGELFF. The CDR3 DNA sequence: TGTGCCAGTAGTCAGGCAGGGGTTCCCGGGGAGCTGTTTTTT.

As DNA, the CDR3 is TGCGCCAGCAGCCAAGAAGAGCGGAATTCACCCCTCCACTTT. It encodes CASSQEERNSPLHF. V gene TRBV4-1 combines with J gene TRBJ1-6; D not resolved. Trimming cost V 0 bases and J 7 bases, with 7 bases left between them. Germline CDR1 reads MGHRA; CDR2 reads YSYEKL. This CDR3 is built from 14 residues.